These 13 T cell receptor beta chains share one sample of origin, sequenced in a study of T cells in Graves' hyperthyroidism and ophthalmopathy. RNA transcripts provided the source from which TCR beta CDR3 regions were amplified. Carried out on the TCR CDR3, a first-round RT-PCR used the HTBI primer set. TCRdb re-called the multiplex PCR reads with MiXCR, one entry per CDR3 protein. The table records 400,000 to 500,000 distinct CDR3 sequences, under 15% of them present only once. Sample: blood. The origin of the receptors is a woman under 30 with Graves' hyperthyroidism.

Many counts were recorded for this clonotype. V usage is TRBV2 and J usage is TRBJ2-3, with no clear D. The germline V gene encodes CDR1 SNHLY and CDR2 FYNNEI. CDR3 size: 14 residues. V lost 11 bases to trimming and J lost 2 bases, with 17 bases between them. The CDR3 is CAGVLSTLTDTQYF. Here the CDR3 DNA reads TGTGCCGGGGTATTAAGCACCCTCACAGATACGCAGTATTTT.

This clonotype was picked up many times. The chain is built from TRBV27 and TRBJ2-1, with D hard to call. Germline values: CDR1 MNHEY, CDR2 SMNVEV (reference sequence). With 5 bases removed from V and 0 bases from J, the gap between germline ends came to 14 bases. The CDR3 totals 16 residues. The DNA of the CDR3 is TGTGCCAGCAGTACCTCTGCACAGAGCTCCTACAATGAGCAGTTCTTC. Its translation: CASSTSAQSSYNEQFF.

This clonotype was seen more than once but under ten times. The J gene is TRBJ2-1, the V gene TRBV5-1; 12 bases match TRBD2. This CDR3 is built from 15 residues. Germline CDR1 and CDR2: SGHRS and YFSETQ. J was trimmed by 7 bases and V by 0 bases; bases with no gene match: 2. The CDR3: CASSLVTSGSNEQFF. CDR3 in DNA: TGCGCCAGCAGCTTGGTGACTAGCGGGAGTAATGAGCAGTTCTTC.

There are many counts of this clonotype. V gene TRBV5-6 combines with J gene TRBJ2-5, with D tentatively TRBD1 (5 bases). V lost 3 bases and J lost 0, with 15 bases in between. The CDR3 runs 16 residues. Germline CDR1 and CDR2: SGHDT and YYEEEE. In DNA form, the CDR3 reads TGTGCCAGCAGCTCGCTGGGGCTTGGGTACCAAGAGACCCAGTACTTC. Translation gives CASSSLGLGYQETQYF.

This clonotype has a count of ten or more. The CDR3 loop reads CSARTRDNYEQYV. The CDR3 coding sequence is TGCAGTGCCCGTACTCGGGACAACTACGAGCAGTACGTC. The chain has TRBV20-1 and TRBJ2-7, with TRBD1 as a possible D gene (6 bases). The V gene lost 6 bases and the J gene lost 3 bases, with 15 bases spanning the gap. In germline, CDR1 is DFQATT, CDR2 SNEGSKA (reference sequence). The CDR3 length is 13 residues.

This clonotype was found many times. The chain couples TRBV11-2 to TRBJ1-2, with TRBD1 identical over 8 bases. Germline V gives CDR1 SGHAT, CDR2 FQNNGV. The trim removed 1 base at V and 6 bases at J, leaving 1 base unmatched. The CDR3 runs 13 residues. CDR3 region: CASSLAGGNGYTF. In DNA form, the CDR3 reads TGTGCCAGCAGCTTAGCAGGGGGCAATGGCTACACCTTC.

This clonotype came up many times. V gene TRBV30 combines with J gene TRBJ1-4; weak D call: TRBD1 (6 bases). The germline CDR1 and CDR2 sequences are GTSNPN and SVGIG (reference sequence). The CDR3 consists of 13 residues. V lost 8 bases and J lost 8, with 18 bases in between. The chain's CDR3 is CAGEEGGGEKLFF. Here the CDR3 DNA reads TGTGCCGGGGAGGAGGGGGGAGGCGAAAAACTGTTTTTT.

In its sample, this clonotype was seen many times. This sequence joins TRBV10-2 and TRBJ1-1; no firm D call. The CDR3 totals 11 residues. Trimming removed 8 bases from V and 4 bases from J, with 8 bases in between. Per germline, CDR1 WSHSY and CDR2 SAAADI. In nucleotides, the CDR3 is TGCGCCAGCGAGGAAGGCACTGAAGCTTTCTTT. This translates into CASEEGTEAFF.

This clonotype was counted at least ten times. The chain carries TRBV12-3 or TRBV12-4 and TRBJ2-2, with unresolved D. The CDR3 is 14 amino acids. Trimming removed 3 bases at V and 4 bases at J, with 9 bases between. CDR3 DNA sequence: TGTGCCAGCAGTTTCTTGTCGGGCACCGGGGAGCTGTTTTTT. Encoded protein: CASSFLSGTGELFF.

This clonotype was detected ten times or more. The V gene is TRBV12-3 or TRBV12-4, the J gene TRBJ1-5, with 8 bases aligning to TRBD1. V was pared by 6 bases and J by 6 bases, with 7 bases of the junction left unmatched. This CDR3 contains 14 residues. CDR3 nucleotide sequence: TGTGCCAGCAGCCTGGACAGGGTAATTCAGCCCCAGCATTTT. Residues: CASSLDRVIQPQHF.

V is TRBV12-3 or TRBV12-4 and J is TRBJ2-1; D is perhaps TRBD2 (6 bases). V was clipped by 6 bases and J by 3 bases, with 21 bases between them. CDR3 length: 17 residues. CDR3 sequence (DNA): TGTGCCAGCAGCCCCAACCTCCGGGACTTCGTCTACAATGAGCAGTTCTTC. Translated, it gives CASSPNLRDFVYNEQFF.

Ten or more counts support this clonotype. The chain has TRBV10-3 and TRBJ1-1; D uncertain. V was pared by 4 bases and J by 8 bases, with 11 bases between. The length of the CDR3 is 12 residues. Germline CDR1 is ENHRY and CDR2 is SYGVKD. Here the CDR3 DNA reads TGTGCCATCAGTGGGTCAGGTTTCGAAGCTTTCTTT. Amino acid sequence: CAISGSGFEAFF.

The chain recombines TRBV27 with TRBJ1-4; D not certain. Trimming stripped 7 bases from V and 8 bases from J, with 17 bases between. The CDR3 spans 14 residues. The germline gives CDR1 MNHEY, CDR2 SMNVEV (reference sequence). CDR3 DNA: TGTGCCAGCAACCGACGGGGTGAGGACGAAAAACTGTTTTTT. This codes for CASNRRGEDEKLFF. Using reference TRBV27 and TRBJ1-4 for the parts outside the CDR3, the full variable domain is EAQVTQNPRYLITVTGKKLTVTCSQNMNHEYMSWYRQDPGLGLRQIYYSMNVEVTDKGDVPEGYKVSRKEKRNFPLILESPSPNQTSLYFCASNRRGEDEKLFFGSGTQLSVL.